These 14 T cell receptor beta chains originate from one sample sequenced in a study of cytomegalovirus exposure and HLA in healthy donors. 13 Jbeta primers and 60 Vbeta primers were used for the PCR. TCRdb's copy holds only in-frame clones and misses some; the assay was immunoSEQ multiplex PCR. This table holds around 120,000 clones, roughly three quarters found once. Sequencing was carried out using PBMCs. Every receptor here comes from a man under 40 in good health and CMV-seropositive.

Here the CDR3 reads CASSSPEGAHGYGYTF. The CDR3 DNA follows: TGTGCCAGCAGCTCCCCCGAGGGGGCGCACGGCTATGGCTACACCTTC. V gene TRBV5-4 combines with J gene TRBJ1-2; 7 bases align to TRBD1. The CDR3 has 16 residues. V lost 3 bases and J lost 4; bases outside the gene matches: 12. The germline CDR1 and CDR2 sequences are SGHNT and YYREEE (reference sequence).

The J gene is TRBJ1-2, the V gene TRBV5-7; 9 positions match TRBD1. TRBV5-7 is assigned to the ORF class and has an uncertain function. Trimming at V came to 4 bases and at J to 3 bases, leaving 7 bases not matched to a gene. This CDR3 spans 15 amino acids. CDR3 coding DNA: TGTGCCAGCAGCCCGTTTCGGACAGGGGACTATGGCTACACCTTC. Residues: CASSPFRTGDYGYTF.

This chain uses TRBV5-1 with TRBJ1-2; TRBD1 aligns across 7 bases. V was clipped by 5 bases and J by 2 bases; unmatched bases: 9. The CDR3 sequence is 15 residues long. From germline, CDR1 is SGHRS and CDR2 YFSETQ. The CDR3 here is CASRRAGQENYGYTF. In nucleotides, the CDR3 is TGCGCCAGCAGGAGGGCCGGACAGGAGAACTATGGCTACACCTTC.

V is TRBV7-9 and J is TRBJ2-6; the D is unclear. This CDR3 has 13 residues. CDR1 is SEHNR, CDR2 FQNEAQ, per germline (reference sequence). CDR3 amino acids: CSLGQAGANVLTF. The CDR3 DNA follows: TGTTCCTTGGGTCAGGCCGGGGCCAACGTCCTGACTTTC.

The chain has TRBV11-3 and TRBJ2-1, with TRBD2 identical over 9 bases. V lost 1 base, J lost 8 bases, and 6 bases stayed unmatched. Germline V gene data show CDR1 as SGHNT and CDR2 as YENEEA. CDR3 length: 15 amino acids. Here the CDR3 DNA reads TGTGCCAGCAGCTTAGTGGCGGGAGGGGGGCATGAGCAGTTCTTC. It codes for CASSLVAGGGHEQFF.

In DNA, the CDR3 is TGTGCCAGCAGTGGGGGACAGGGGGTAATAGGGGAGCTGTTTTTT. It is translated as CASSGGQGVIGELFF. This chain links TRBV11-1 with TRBJ2-2, with 11 bases fitting TRBD1. The CDR3 extends over 15 amino acids. V shed 6 bases, J shed 8 bases, and the junction held 8 bases outside the gene matches. Per the germline V gene, CDR1 is SGHAT and CDR2 is FQDESV (reference sequence).

The chain carries TRBV10-3 and TRBJ2-7; possible D gene TRBD2, 5 bases. V was shortened by 4 bases and J by 3 bases, with 13 bases between the two germline ends. The length of the CDR3 is 14 residues. The V gene's germline CDR1 is ENHRY and CDR2 SYGVKD. CDR3 DNA: TGTGCCATCAGTGCGCTAGCTGAAGGCTACGAGCAGTACTTC. Residues: CAISALAEGYEQYF.

This sequence joins TRBV18 and TRBJ1-1, with D perhaps matching TRBD1 (5 bases). Germline V gives CDR1 KGHSH, CDR2 LQKENI. The CDR3 is made up of 15 amino acids. Deletions cut 5 bases from V and 3 bases from J, with 16 bases between. The CDR3 region has the DNA TGTGCCAGCTCAAAGGGCCAGGGTGCGGACACTGAAGCTTTCTTT. Protein sequence: CASSKGQGADTEAFF.

The table lists this clone with a count of one. The chain recombines TRBV5-1 with TRBJ2-1; D is uncertain. V shed 0 bases and J shed 0 bases, with 13 bases lying between them. Germline CDR1 reads SGHRS; CDR2 reads YFSETQ. This CDR3 has 17 amino acids. CDR3 DNA sequence: TGCGCCAGCAGCTTGGCCGGGTGGTCAAGCTCCTACAATGAGCAGTTCTTC. Residues: CASSLAGWSSSYNEQFF.

There are a few counts of this clone. This chain joins TRBV9 and TRBJ2-1; TRBD2 agrees at 9 bases. With V trimmed by 3 bases and J by 9 bases, 10 bases remained unmatched. The CDR3 covers 15 residues. Germline V gives CDR1 SGDLS, CDR2 YYNGEE. The CDR3 loop is CASSAGAGGRPEQFF. As DNA, the CDR3 is TGTGCCAGCAGCGCCGGAGCGGGAGGTCGCCCTGAGCAGTTCTTC.

The chain has TRBV6-6 and TRBJ1-1; D remains unclear. The V gene lost 6 bases and the J gene lost 6 bases, with 17 bases spanning the gap. Germline V gene lookup returns CDR1 MNHNY and CDR2 SVGAGI (reference sequence). This CDR3 is built from 14 residues. Here the CDR3 DNA reads TGTGCCAGCAGGATTCTTAGAGAGGTCGCTGAAGCTTTCTTT. It codes for CASRILREVAEAFF.

J is TRBJ1-1 and V is TRBV4-3, with D possibly TRBD1 on 6 matching bases. CDR1 is LGHNA and CDR2 is YSLEER in the germline V gene. The CDR3 extends over 14 amino acids. V lost 6 bases and J lost 5, with 16 bases in between. The chain's CDR3 is CASSSYREGTEAFF. CDR3 DNA: TGCGCCAGCAGTTCATACAGGGAGGGGACTGAAGCTTTCTTT.

As concerns this clone: The junction departs from the called germline gene at one end, perhaps through a read error. The CDR3 protein is CSSSYRREGYTF. The CDR3 bases are TGTTCCAGCAGCTACCGCAGGGAAGGCTACACCTTC. This chain joins TRBV7-9 and TRBJ1-2, with D perhaps matching TRBD1 (5 bases). This CDR3 comprises 12 residues. Germline V gene sequence: CDR1 SEHNR, CDR2 FQNEAQ (reference sequence).

J is TRBJ2-7 and V is TRBV7-3; tentatively, D is TRBD1 (6 bases). Trimming took 5 bases from V and 7 from J, leaving 18 bases between them. Germline V gives CDR1 SGHTA, CDR2 FQGTGA. The CDR3 extends over 14 amino acids. CDR3 DNA: TGTGCCAGCAGCGGAAAGGCCAGGGGCGGGGAGCAGTACTTC. Translation: CASSGKARGGEQYF.